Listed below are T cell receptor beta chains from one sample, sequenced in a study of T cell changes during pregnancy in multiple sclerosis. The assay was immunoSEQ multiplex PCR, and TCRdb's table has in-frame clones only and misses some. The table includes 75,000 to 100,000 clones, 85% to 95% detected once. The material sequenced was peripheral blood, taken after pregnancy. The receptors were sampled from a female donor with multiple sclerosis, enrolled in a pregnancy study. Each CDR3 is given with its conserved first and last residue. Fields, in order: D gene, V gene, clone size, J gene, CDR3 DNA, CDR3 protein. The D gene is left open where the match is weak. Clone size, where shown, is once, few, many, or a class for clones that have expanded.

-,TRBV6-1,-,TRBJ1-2,TGTGCCAGCAGTGAACTCCCACTCTATGGCTACACCTTC,CASSELPLYGYTF
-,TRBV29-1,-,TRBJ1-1,TGCAGCGTTGATATCCAGGGAACCGCTGAAGCTTTCTTT,CSVDIQGTAEAFF
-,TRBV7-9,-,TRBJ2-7,TGTGCCAGCAGCTTAGAAAGGCCCCGTCTCTACAGCTCCTACGAGCAGTACTTC,CASSLERPRLYSSYEQYF
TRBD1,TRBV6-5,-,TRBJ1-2,TGTGCCAGCAGACGACAGGGGGACTATGGCTACACCTTC,CASRRQGDYGYTF
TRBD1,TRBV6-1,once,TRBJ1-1,TGTGCCAGCAGCCCTGTGGACAGGTGGGCCCCAGCTTTCTTT,CASSPVDRWAPAFF
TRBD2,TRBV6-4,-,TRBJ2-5,TGTGCCAGCAGAGTCCTCCCGGGACTAGGAACCCAGTACTTC,CASRVLPGLGTQYF
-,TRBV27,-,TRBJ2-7,TGTGCCAGCACGAGGAGGGCTGCGAGCTCCTACGAGCAGTACTTC,CASTRRAASSYEQYF
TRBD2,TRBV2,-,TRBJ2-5,TGTGCCAACCAGCGGGGGATAGGAGAGACCCAGTACTTC,CANQRGIGETQYF
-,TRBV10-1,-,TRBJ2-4,TGCGCCAGCAGTGAGTCCGCGCGCGTAAACATTCAGTACTTC,CASSESARVNIQYF
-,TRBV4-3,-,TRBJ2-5,TGCGCCAGCAGCCAAGACAGGGGAAGGAGGATCCAGTACTTC,CASSQDRGRRIQYF
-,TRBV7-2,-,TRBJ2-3,TGTGCCAGCAGCTTCGGCCAGGCTTTCACGGGGGATACGCAGTATTTT,CASSFGQAFTGDTQYF
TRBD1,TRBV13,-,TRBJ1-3,TGTGCCAGCAGTAGAAACAGGGGGAACTCTGGAAACACCATATATTTT,CASSRNRGNSGNTIYF
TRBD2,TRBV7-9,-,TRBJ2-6,TGTGCCAGCAGCAACGCCTTGGGAGCGGGGGCTGGGGCCAACGTCCTGACTTTC,CASSNALGAGAGANVLTF
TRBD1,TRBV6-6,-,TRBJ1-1,TGTGCCAGCAGGACGGGACAGCTGAACACTGAAGCTTTCTTT,CASRTGQLNTEAFF